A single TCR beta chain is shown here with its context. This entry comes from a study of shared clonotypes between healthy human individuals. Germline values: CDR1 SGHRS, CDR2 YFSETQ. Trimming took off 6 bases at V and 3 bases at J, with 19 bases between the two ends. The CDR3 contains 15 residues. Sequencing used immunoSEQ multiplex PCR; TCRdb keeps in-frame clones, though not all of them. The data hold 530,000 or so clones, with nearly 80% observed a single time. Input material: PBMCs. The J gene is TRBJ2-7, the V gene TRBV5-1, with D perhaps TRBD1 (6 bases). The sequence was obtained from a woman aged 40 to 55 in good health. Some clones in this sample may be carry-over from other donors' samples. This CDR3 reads CASTRGGQDGYEQYF. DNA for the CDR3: TGCGCCAGCACCCGTGGGGGACAAGATGGCTACGAGCAGTACTTC.